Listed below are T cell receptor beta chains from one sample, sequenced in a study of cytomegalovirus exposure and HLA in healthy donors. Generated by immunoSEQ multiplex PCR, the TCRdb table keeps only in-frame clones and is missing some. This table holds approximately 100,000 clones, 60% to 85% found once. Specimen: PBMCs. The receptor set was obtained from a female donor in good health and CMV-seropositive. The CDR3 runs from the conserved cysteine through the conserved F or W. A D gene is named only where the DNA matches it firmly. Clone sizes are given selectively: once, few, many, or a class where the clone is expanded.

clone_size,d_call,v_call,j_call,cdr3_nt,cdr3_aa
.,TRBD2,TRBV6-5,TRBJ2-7,TGTGCCAGCAGACGTCCGGGAGGTTCCTACGAGCAGTACTTC,CASRRPGGSYEQYF
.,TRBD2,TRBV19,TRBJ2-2,TGTGCCAGTAGTGGACTAGCGGGGGGCTTTAACACCGGGGAGCTGTTTTTT,CASSGLAGGFNTGELFF
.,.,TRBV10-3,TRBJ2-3,TGTGCCATCAGCCTGGGCAGCACAGATACGCAGTATTTT,CAISLGSTDTQYF
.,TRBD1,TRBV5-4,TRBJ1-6,TGTGCCAGCAGCTTGGAGGGGGCCGGATCACCCCTCCACTTT,CASSLEGAGSPLHF
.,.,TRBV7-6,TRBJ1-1,TGTGCCAGCAGCTCCTTACAGAAGACTGAAGCTTTCTTT,CASSSLQKTEAFF
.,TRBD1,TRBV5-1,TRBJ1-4,TGCGCCAGCAGCCCTACGGACAGGTCGAATGAAAAACTGTTTTTT,CASSPTDRSNEKLFF
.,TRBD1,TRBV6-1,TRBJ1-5,TGTGCCAGCAGTGGGGACAGGGGAAGCAATCAGCCCCAGCATTTT,CASSGDRGSNQPQHF
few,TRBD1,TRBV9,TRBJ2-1,TGTGCCAGCAGCGTAGTGGGACAGAGCTACAATGAGCAGTTCTTC,CASSVVGQSYNEQFF
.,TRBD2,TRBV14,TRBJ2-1,TGTGCCAGCAGCCAAACGGGACTAGCGGGGTTCTACAATGAGCAGTTCTTC,CASSQTGLAGFYNEQFF
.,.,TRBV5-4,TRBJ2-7,TGTGCCAGCAGCCCCCGCCAAGGGGTCTACGAGCAGTACTTC,CASSPRQGVYEQYF
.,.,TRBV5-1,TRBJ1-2,TGCGCCAGCAGCTTGGGACAGAGCTTTGGCTACACCTTC,CASSLGQSFGYTF
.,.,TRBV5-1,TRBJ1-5,TGCGCCAGCAGCTTGGGACAGGACAATCAGCCCCAGCATTTT,CASSLGQDNQPQHF
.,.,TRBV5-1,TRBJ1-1,TGCGCCAGCAGCTTGGCCGCAGGAATGAACACTGAAGCTTTCTTT,CASSLAAGMNTEAFF
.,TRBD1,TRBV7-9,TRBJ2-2,TGTGCCAGCAGAACAGGGGGAACGAGCACCGGGGAGCTGTTTTTT,CASRTGGTSTGELFF
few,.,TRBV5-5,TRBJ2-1,TGTGCCAGCAGCTTGGTCCAGGGTGGCAATGAGCAGTTCTTC,CASSLVQGGNEQFF
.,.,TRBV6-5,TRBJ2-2,TGTGCCAGCAGACCCCAACAGGGTAACACCGGGGAGCTGTTTTTT,CASRPQQGNTGELFF
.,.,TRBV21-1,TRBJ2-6,TGTGCCAGCAGCGCACCGGGACAGCCTTACCCTGGGGCCAACGTCCTGACTTTC,CASSAPGQPYPGANVLTF
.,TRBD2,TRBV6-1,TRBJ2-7,TGTGCCAGCAGTGGGCTAGCGGGAGGGGGCTACGAGCAGTACTTC,CASSGLAGGGYEQYF
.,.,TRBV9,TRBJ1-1,TGTGCCAGCAGCGGGACCTTAGTTGGGAGCAGCACTGAAGCTTTCTTT,CASSGTLVGSSTEAFF
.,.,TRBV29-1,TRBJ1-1,TGCAGCGTTACCACAGGGCATTACACTGAAGCTTTCTTT,CSVTTGHYTEAFF
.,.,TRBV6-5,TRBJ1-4,TGTGCCAGCAGTTACACCCGACAATCGCCATCTGAAAAACTGTTTTTT,CASSYTRQSPSEKLFF
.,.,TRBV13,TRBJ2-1,TGTGCCAGCAGCCGCGGACTAATGGGCAATGAGCAGTTCTTC,CASSRGLMGNEQFF
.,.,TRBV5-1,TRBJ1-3,TGCGCCAGCAGCTCCGGACAGGGAAACACCATATATTTT,CASSSGQGNTIYF
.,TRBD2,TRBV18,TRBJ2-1,TGTGCCAGCTCACCGGCAGTAGCGGGGACGTACAATGAGCAGTTCTTC,CASSPAVAGTYNEQFF
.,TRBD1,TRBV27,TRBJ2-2,TGTGCCAGCAGGGGGACAGGGATTACCGGGGAGCTGTTTTTT,CASRGTGITGELFF
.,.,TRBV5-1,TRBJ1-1,TGCGCCAGCAGGTCTTCTGTCCCCCCAGCTTTCTTT,CASRSSVPPAFF
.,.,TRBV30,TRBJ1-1,TGTGCCTGGAGTGGACTAGTGAACACTGAAGCTTTCTTT,CAWSGLVNTEAFF
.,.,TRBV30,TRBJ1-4,TGTGCCTGGAGTGTAGGGGCACGGGAAAAACTGTTTTTT,CAWSVGAREKLFF
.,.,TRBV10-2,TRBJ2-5,TGCGCCAGCAGTGCATCGTCGGCACTACAAGAGACCCAGTACTTC,CASSASSALQETQYF
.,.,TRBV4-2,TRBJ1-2,TGTGCCAGCAGCCAAGATCTGGGCAGGGTTGTTGGCTACACCTTC,CASSQDLGRVVGYTF
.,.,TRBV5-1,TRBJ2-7,TGCGCCAGCAGCTTGGCCTCGGACGAGCAGTACTTC,CASSLASDEQYF
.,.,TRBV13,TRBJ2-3,TGTGCCAGCAGCCTAAGAAGACACCTCACAGATACGCAGTATTTT,CASSLRRHLTDTQYF
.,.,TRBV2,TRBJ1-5,TGTGCCTCCCGCCCTCCGGGAAACAGAGGGCAGCCCCAGCATTTT,CASRPPGNRGQPQHF
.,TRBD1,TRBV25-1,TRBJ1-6,TGTGCCAGCACGGGACAGGGTAGTAATTCACCCCTCCACTTT,CASTGQGSNSPLHF
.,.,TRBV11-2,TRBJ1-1,TGTGCCAGCAGTCCGATGGGGGGGAGGATTGACACTGAAGCTTTCTTT,CASSPMGGRIDTEAFF
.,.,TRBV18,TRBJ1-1,TGTGCCAGCTCACCACGAAGGGACACCGTCGGCACTGAAGCTTTCTTT,CASSPRRDTVGTEAFF
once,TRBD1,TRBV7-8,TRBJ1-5,TGTGCCAGCAGCTTAGATTTCTGGACAGGGGCCAGCAATCAGCCCCAGCATTTT,CASSLDFWTGASNQPQHF
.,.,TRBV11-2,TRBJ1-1,TGTGCCAGCAGCTTAGGAGAAGCGGAGCGGGCTTTCTTT,CASSLGEAERAFF
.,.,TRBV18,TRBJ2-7,TGTGCCAGCTCACCAAGGGAGCAAGAGCAGTACTTC,CASSPREQEQYF